The T cell receptor beta chain under discussion was sequenced for a study of blood T cell repertoires in COVID-19. Measured with immunoSEQ multiplex PCR; TCRdb has only the in-frame clones, and not every one. There are 300,000 to 350,000 clones in the sample; roughly 86% occur only once, and around 9.9% lies in the top ten. The CDR3 is 15 residues long. The germline V gene encodes CDR1 SGHTS and CDR2 YDEGEE. The V gene lost 4 bases and the J gene lost 8 bases, with 21 bases spanning the gap. This chain joins TRBV5-8 and TRBJ1-1; no clear D gene. The sequenced material came from peripheral blood. The receptor was derived from a man younger than 45 with COVID-19, enrolled during active disease. The CDR3 bases are TGTGCCAGCAGCCCATCGGGTTTTAACGCTTGGGAAGCTTTCTTT. Translating it yields CASSPSGFNAWEAFF.